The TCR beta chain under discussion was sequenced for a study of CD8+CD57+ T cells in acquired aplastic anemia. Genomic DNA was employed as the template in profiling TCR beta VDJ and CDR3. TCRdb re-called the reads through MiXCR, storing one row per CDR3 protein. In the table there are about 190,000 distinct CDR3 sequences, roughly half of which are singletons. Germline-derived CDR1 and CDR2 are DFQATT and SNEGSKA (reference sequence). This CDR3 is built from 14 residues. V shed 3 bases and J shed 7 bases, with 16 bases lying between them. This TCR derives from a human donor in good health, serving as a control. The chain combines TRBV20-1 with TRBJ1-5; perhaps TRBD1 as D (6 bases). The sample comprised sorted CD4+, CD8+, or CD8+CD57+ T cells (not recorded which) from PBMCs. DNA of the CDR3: TGCAGTGCTAGCTCGGGGGCGGGGAAGCAGCCCCAGCATTTT. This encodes CSASSGAGKQPQHF.